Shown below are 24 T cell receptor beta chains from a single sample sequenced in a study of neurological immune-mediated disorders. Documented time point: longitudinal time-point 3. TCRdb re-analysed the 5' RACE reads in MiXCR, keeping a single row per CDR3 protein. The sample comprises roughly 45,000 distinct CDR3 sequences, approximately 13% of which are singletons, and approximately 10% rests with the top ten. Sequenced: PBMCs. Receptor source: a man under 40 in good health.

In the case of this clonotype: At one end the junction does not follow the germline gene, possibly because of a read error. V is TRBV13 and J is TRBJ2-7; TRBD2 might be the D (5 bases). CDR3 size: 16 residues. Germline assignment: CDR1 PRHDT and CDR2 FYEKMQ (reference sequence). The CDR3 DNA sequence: TGTGCCAGCAGCTCCAACGCTCTAGCTATCTCCTACGAGCGGTACTTC. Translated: CASSSNALAISYERYF.

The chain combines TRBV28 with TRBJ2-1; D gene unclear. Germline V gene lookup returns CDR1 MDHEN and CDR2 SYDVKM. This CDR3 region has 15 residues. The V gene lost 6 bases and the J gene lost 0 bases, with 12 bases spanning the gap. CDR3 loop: CASRQPESSYNEQFF. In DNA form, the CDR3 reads TGTGCCAGCAGGCAGCCGGAGAGCTCCTACAATGAGCAGTTCTTC.

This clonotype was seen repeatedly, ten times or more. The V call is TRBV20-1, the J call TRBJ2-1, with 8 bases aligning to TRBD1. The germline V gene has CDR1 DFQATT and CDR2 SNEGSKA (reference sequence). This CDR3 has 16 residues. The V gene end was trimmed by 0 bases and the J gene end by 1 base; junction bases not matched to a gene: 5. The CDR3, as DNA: TGCAGTGCTAGAGAGGCCCGGGACAGGTCCTACAATGAGCAGTTCTTC. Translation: CSAREARDRSYNEQFF.

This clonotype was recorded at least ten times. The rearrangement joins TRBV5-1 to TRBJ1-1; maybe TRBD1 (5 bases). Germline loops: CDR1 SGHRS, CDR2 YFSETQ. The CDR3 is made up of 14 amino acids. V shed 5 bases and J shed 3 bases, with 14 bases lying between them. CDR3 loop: CASRAGGEDTEAFF. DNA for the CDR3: TGCGCCAGCAGGGCCGGAGGGGAGGACACTGAAGCTTTCTTT.

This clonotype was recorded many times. The CDR3 sequence is CASSLYGESNQPQHF. The CDR3 DNA is TGTGCCAGCAGCTTGTACGGGGAGAGCAATCAGCCCCAGCATTTT. The chain carries TRBV5-6 and TRBJ1-5; D is ambiguous. There are 15 residues in the CDR3. Trimming removed 1 base from V and 1 base from J, with 9 bases in between. Germline CDR1 reads SGHDT; CDR2 reads YYEEEE.

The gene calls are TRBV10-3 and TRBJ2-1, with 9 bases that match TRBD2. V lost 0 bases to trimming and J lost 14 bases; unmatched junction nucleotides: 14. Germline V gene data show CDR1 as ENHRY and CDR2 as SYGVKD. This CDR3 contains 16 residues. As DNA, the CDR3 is TGTGCCATCAGTGAGTCGGCTAGCGGGAAGGATTCCCCGGAGTTCTTC. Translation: CAISESASGKDSPEFF.

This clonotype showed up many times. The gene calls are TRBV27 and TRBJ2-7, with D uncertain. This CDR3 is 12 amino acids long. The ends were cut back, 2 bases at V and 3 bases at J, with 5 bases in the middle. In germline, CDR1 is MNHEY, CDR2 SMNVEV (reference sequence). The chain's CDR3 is CASSLLGYEQYF. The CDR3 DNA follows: TGTGCCAGCAGTTTACTCGGCTACGAGCAGTACTTC.

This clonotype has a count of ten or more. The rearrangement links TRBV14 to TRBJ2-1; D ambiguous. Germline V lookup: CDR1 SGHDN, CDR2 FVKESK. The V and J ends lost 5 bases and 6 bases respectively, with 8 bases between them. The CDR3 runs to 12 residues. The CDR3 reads CASSVSRNEQFF. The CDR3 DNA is TGTGCCAGCAGCGTCAGCCGCAATGAGCAGTTCTTC. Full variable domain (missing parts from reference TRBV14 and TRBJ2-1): EAGVTQFPSHSVIEKGQTVTLRCDPISGHDNLYWYRRVMGKEIKFLLHFVKESKQDESGMPNNRFLAERTGGTYSTLKVQPAELEDSGVYFCASSVSRNEQFFGPGTRLTVL.

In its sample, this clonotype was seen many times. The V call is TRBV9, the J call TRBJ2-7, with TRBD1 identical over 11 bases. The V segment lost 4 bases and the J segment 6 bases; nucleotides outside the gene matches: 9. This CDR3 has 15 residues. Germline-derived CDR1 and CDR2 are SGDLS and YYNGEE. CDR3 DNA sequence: TGTGCCAGCAGCAAAGACGGACAGGGGGCAGTCGAGCAGTACTTC. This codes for CASSKDGQGAVEQYF.

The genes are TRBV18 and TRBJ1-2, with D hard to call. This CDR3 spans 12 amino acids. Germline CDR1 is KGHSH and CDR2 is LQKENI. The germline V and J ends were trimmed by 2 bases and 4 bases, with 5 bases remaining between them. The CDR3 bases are TGTGCCAGCTCACCAAACAGCTATGGCTACACCTTC. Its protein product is CASSPNSYGYTF.

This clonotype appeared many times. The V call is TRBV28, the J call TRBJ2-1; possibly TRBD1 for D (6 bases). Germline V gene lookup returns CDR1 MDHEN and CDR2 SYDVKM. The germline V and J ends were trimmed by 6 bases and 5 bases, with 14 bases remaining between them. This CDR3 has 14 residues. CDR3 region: CASRMNRDHNEQFF. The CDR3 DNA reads TGTGCCAGCAGGATGAACAGGGACCACAATGAGCAGTTCTTC.

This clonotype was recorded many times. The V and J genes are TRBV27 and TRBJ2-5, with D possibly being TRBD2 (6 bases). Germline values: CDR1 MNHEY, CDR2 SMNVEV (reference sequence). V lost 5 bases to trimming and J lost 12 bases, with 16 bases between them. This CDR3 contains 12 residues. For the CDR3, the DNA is TGTGCCAGCAGTCAACTGGGGGGACTGGAGTACTTC. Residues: CASSQLGGLEYF.

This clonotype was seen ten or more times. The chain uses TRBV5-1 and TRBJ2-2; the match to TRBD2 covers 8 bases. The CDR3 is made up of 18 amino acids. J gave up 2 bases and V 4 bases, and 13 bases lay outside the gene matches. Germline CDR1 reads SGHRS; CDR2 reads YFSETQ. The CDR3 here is CASSPLVTSGVNTGELFF. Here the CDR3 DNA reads TGCGCCAGCAGCCCCTTAGTCACTAGCGGAGTTAACACCGGGGAGCTGTTTTTT.

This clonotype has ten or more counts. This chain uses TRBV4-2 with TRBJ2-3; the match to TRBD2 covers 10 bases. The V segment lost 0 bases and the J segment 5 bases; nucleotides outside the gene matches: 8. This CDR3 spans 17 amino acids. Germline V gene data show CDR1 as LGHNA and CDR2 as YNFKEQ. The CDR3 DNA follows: TGTGCCAGCAGCCAAGAGGCTAGCGGGAGCCCTAAAGATACGCAGTATTTT. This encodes CASSQEASGSPKDTQYF.

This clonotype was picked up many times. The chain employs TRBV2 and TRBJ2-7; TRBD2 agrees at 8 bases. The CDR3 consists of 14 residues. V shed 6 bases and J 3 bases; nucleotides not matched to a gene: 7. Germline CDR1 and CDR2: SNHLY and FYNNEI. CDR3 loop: CASRALAGHYEQYF. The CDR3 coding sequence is TGTGCCAGCAGAGCCTTAGCGGGGCACTACGAGCAGTACTTC.

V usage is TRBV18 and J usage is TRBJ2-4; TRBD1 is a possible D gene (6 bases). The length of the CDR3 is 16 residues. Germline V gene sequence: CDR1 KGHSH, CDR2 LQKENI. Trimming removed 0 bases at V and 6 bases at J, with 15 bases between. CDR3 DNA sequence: TGTGCCAGCTCACCACCGGTCAGGGGCGTCTTAAACATTCAGTACTTC. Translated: CASSPPVRGVLNIQYF.

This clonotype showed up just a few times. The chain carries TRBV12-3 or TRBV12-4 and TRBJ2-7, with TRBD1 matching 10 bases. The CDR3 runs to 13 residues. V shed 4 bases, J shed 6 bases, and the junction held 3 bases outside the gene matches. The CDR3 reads CASSWTGGSEQYF. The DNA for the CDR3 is TGTGCCAGCAGTTGGACAGGGGGTTCCGAGCAGTACTTC.

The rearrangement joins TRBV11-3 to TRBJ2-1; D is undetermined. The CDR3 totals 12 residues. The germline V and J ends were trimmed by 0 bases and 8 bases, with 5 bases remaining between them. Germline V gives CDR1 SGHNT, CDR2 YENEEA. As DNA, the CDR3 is TGTGCCAGCAGCTTAGATCACGATGAGCAGTTCTTC. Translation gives CASSLDHDEQFF.

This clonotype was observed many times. The CDR3 loop is CATSRDQGLSTEAFF. In DNA form, the CDR3 reads TGTGCCACCAGCAGAGACCAGGGACTTTCAACTGAAGCTTTCTTT. This sequence joins TRBV15 and TRBJ1-1; D possibly corresponds to TRBD1 (5 bases). Trimming cost V 0 bases and J 5 bases, with 13 bases left between them. Germline V gene lookup returns CDR1 LNHNV and CDR2 YYDKDF (reference sequence). CDR3 length equals 15 residues.

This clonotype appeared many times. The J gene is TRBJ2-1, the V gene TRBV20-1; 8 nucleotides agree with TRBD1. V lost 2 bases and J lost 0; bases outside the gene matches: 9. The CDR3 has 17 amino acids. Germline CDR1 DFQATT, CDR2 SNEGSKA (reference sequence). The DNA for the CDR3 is TGCAGTGCTAGACCCTTTGGACAGGGAACCTCCTACAATGAGCAGTTCTTC. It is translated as CSARPFGQGTSYNEQFF.

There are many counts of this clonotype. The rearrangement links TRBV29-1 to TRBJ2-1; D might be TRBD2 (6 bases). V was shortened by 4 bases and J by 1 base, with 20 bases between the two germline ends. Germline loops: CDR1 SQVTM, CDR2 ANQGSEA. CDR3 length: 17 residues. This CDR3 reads CSVVSPVSGQSYNEQFF. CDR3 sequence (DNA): TGCAGCGTTGTCTCCCCCGTTAGCGGACAATCCTACAATGAGCAGTTCTTC.

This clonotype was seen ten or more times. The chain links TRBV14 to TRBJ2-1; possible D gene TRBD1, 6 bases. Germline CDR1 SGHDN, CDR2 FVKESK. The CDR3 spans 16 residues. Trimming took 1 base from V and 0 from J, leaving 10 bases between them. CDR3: CASSQVTGFSYNEQFF. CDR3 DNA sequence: TGTGCCAGCAGCCAAGTGACAGGCTTCTCCTACAATGAGCAGTTCTTC.

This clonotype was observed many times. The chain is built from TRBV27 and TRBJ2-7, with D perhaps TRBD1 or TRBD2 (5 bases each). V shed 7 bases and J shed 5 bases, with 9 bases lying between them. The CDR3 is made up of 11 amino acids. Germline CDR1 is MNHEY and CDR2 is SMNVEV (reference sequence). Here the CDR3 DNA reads TGTGCCAGCACTGGGGGTCACGAGCAGTACTTC. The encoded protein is CASTGGHEQYF.

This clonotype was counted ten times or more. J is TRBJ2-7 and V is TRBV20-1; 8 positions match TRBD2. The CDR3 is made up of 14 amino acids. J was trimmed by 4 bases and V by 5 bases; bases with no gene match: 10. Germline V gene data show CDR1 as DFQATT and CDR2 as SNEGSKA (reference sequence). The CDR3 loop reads CSAPGSGSKYEQYF. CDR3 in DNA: TGCAGTGCTCCCGGAAGCGGGAGTAAGTACGAGCAGTACTTC.